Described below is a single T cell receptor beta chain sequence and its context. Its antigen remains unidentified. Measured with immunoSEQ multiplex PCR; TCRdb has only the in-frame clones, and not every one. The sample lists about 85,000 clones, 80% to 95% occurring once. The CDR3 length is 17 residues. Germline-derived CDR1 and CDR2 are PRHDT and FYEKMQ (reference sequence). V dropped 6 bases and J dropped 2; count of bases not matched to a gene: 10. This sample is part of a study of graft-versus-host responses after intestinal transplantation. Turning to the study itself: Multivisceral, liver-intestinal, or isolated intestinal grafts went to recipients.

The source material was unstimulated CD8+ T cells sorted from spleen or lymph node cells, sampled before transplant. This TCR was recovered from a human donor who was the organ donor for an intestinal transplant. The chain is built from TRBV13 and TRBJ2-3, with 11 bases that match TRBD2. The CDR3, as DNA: TGTGCCAGCAGTTCGGATAGCGGGAGGGAGTTCACAGATACGCAGTATTTT. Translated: CASSSDSGREFTDTQYF.